This paragraph covers one T cell receptor (beta chain) sequence. The entry originates in a study of blood T cell repertoires in COVID-19. CDR3 size: 14 residues. V dropped 3 bases and J dropped 5 bases, with 14 bases sitting between them. Germline V gene lookup returns CDR1 LGHNT and CDR2 FRNRAP. Profiling relied on immunoSEQ multiplex PCR, and the TCRdb table lists in-frame clones only, not all of them. The sample carries roughly 78,000 clones, more than 75% recorded once. The receptor was isolated from a woman aged 60-75 years with acute or convalescent COVID-19. Sequencing input: peripheral blood. V usage is TRBV12-5 and J usage is TRBJ2-7, with D possibly matching TRBD2 (5 bases). The CDR3 reads CASGLGNSDHEQYF. CDR3 bases: TGTGCTAGTGGTTTAGGAAATAGCGACCACGAGCAGTACTTC.